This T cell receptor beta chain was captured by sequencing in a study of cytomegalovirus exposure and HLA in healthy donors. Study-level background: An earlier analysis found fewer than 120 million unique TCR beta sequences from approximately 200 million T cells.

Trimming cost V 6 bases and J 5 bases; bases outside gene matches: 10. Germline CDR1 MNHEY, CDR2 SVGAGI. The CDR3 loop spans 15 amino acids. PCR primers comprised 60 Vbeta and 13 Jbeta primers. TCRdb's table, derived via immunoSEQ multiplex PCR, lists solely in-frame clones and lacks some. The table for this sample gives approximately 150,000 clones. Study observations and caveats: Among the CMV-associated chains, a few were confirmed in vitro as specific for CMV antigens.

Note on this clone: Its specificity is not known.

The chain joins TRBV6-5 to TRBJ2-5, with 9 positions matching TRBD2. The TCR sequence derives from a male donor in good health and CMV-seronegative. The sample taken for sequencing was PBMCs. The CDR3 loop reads CASSSYSGGIETQYF. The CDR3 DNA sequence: TGTGCCAGCAGCTCCTACAGCGGGGGGATCGAGACCCAGTACTTC.